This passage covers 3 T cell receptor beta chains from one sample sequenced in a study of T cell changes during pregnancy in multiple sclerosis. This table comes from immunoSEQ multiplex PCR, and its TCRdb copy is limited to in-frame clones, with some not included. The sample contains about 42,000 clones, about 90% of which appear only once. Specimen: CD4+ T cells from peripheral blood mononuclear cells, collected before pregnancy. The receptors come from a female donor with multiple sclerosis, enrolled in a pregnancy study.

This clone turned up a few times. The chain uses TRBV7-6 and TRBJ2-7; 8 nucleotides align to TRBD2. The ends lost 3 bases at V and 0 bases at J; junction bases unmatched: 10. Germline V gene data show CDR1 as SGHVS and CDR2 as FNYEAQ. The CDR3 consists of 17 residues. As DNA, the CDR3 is TGTGCCAGCAGCTTCTCCGGCCGGGGGGGCCCCTCCTACGAGCAGTACTTC. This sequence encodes CASSFSGRGGPSYEQYF.

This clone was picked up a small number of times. The CDR3 sequence: CASSEWGLTETQYF. The CDR3 DNA reads TGCGCCAGCAGTGAGTGGGGACTGACAGAGACCCAGTACTTC. The chain combines TRBV10-1 with TRBJ2-5; D may be TRBD2 (6 bases). The V end lost 1 base, the J end lost 4 bases, and 10 bases lay between the germline ends. The CDR3 covers 14 residues. Germline loops: CDR1 WNHNN, CDR2 SYGVQD (reference sequence).

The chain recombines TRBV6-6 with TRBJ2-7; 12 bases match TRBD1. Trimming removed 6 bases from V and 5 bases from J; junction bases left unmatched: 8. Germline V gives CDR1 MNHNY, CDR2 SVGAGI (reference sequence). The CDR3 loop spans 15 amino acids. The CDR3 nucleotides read TGTGCCAGCAGAGAAAGGGACAGGGGGCGAGACGAGCAGTACTTC. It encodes CASRERDRGRDEQYF.